This entry describes one T cell receptor beta chain. V lost 8 bases and J lost 5, with 15 bases in between. The CDR3 length is 12 residues. The germline CDR1 and CDR2 sequences are GTSNPN and SVGIG (reference sequence). A second roughly 6 to 11 cycle PCR used barcoded and J-beta primers. From the 5' RACE reads, TCRdb called clonotypes with MiXCR, one entry per CDR3 protein. Among about 1.5 million distinct CDR3 sequences, 42% were seen once, and the ten largest hold 7% to 9.5%. This sample stems from a study of blood T cells in healthy people across ages. Isolation recovered at least 7 million PBMCs from every sample.

The sequenced material came from blood. The chain carries TRBV30 and TRBJ1-1; no reliable D call. The receptor comes from a woman between 18 and 30 years old in good health. The DNA for the CDR3 is TGTGCCGGGAAGTTTGGCCAAACTGAAGCTTTCTTT. As protein: CAGKFGQTEAFF.